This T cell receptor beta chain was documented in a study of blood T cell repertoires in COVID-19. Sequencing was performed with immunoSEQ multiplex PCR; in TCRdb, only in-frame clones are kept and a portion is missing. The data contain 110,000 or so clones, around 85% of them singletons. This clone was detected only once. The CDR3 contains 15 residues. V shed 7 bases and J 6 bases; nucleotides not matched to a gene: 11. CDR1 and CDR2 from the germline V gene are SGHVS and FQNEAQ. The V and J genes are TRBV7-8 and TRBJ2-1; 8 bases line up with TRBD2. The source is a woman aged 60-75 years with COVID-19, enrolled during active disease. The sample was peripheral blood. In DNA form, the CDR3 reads TGTGCCAGCACCCCGGCGGGACTAGAAGTCAATGAGCAGTTCTTC. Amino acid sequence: CASTPAGLEVNEQFF.